Each of the 24 T cell receptor beta chains below was sequenced from the same sample in a study of T cell responses to AZD1222 COVID-19 vaccine. Produced via immunoSEQ multiplex PCR; TCRdb's table is partial and in-frame only. The table shows about 190,000 clones, with about 89% occurring only once. Here the sequenced sample was peripheral blood, taken on day 0 of MenACWY control vaccination. These receptors were collected from an adult in good health.

This clone has only one observation. This chain links TRBV28 with TRBJ2-7; 12 bases are shared with TRBD1. With 7 bases clipped from V and 6 bases from J, the junction kept 7 bases outside the gene matches. There are 14 residues in the CDR3. Germline loops: CDR1 MDHEN, CDR2 SYDVKM. The CDR3, as DNA: TGTGCCAGCATCCCGGGACAGGGGGCGCGCGAGCAGTACTTC. Translated, it gives CASIPGQGAREQYF.

The chain employs TRBV11-2 and TRBJ2-7, with D possibly TRBD1 on 6 matching bases. The CDR3 has 14 residues. Germline CDR1 and CDR2: SGHAT and FQNNGV. The V end was cut by 1 base, the J end by 6 bases, with 13 bases between. CDR3 sequence (DNA): TGTGCCAGCAGCTTAGCGACAGGTCCAGCCGAGCAGTACTTC. Translating gives CASSLATGPAEQYF.

V is TRBV5-6 and J is TRBJ1-6; D gene ambiguous. Trimming took 0 bases from V and 1 from J, leaving 14 bases between them. The V gene's germline CDR1 is SGHDT and CDR2 YYEEEE. This CDR3 region has 18 residues. CDR3 residues: CASSLEISEASYNSPLHF. The CDR3 DNA sequence: TGTGCCAGCAGCTTGGAGATCTCGGAGGCTTCCTATAATTCACCCCTCCACTTT.

The chain carries TRBV9 and TRBJ2-1, with a tentative D call TRBD2 (6 bases). The V end was cut by 3 bases, the J end by 6 bases, with 13 bases between. The CDR3 runs 14 residues. CDR1 is SGDLS and CDR2 is YYNGEE in the germline V gene. CDR3 in amino acids: CASSAQYGGNEQFF. The CDR3 bases are TGTGCCAGCAGCGCCCAATACGGGGGCAATGAGCAGTTCTTC.

J is TRBJ2-5 and V is TRBV7-3, with 8 bases matching TRBD1. The CDR3 totals 16 residues. The V and J ends lost 3 bases and 5 bases, in that order; junction bases with no gene match: 11. CDR1 and CDR2 (germline): SGHTA, FQGTGA. The CDR3 is CASSFQGQGGRETQYF. CDR3 bases: TGTGCCAGCAGCTTCCAAGGACAGGGTGGGAGGGAGACCCAGTACTTC.

J is TRBJ2-5 and V is TRBV5-1, with D possibly TRBD2 on 6 matching bases. The germline V and J ends were trimmed by 3 bases and 1 base, with 10 bases remaining between them. The CDR3 totals 14 residues. Germline V lookup: CDR1 SGHRS, CDR2 YFSETQ. This chain's CDR3 is CASSSGVGQETQYF. CDR3 DNA: TGCGCCAGCAGCTCGGGGGTGGGCCAAGAGACCCAGTACTTC. The full variable domain, in which reference TRBV5-1 and TRBJ2-5 provide the parts outside the CDR3, is KAGVTQTPRYLIKTRGQQVTLSCSPISGHRSVSWYQQTPGQGLQFLFEYFSETQRNKGNFPGRFSGRQFSNSRSEMNVSTLELGDSALYLCASSSGVGQETQYFGPGTRLLVL.

The V call is TRBV5-4, the J call TRBJ2-7; 8 nucleotides line up with TRBD2. From germline, CDR1 is SGHNT and CDR2 YYREEE (reference sequence). Trimming at V came to 0 bases and at J to 5 bases, leaving 7 bases not matched to a gene. This CDR3 is built from 15 residues. This CDR3 is CASSLEGTRYNEQYF. The CDR3 DNA reads as TGTGCCAGCAGCTTGGAAGGGACTAGATACAACGAGCAGTACTTC.

The chain couples TRBV7-2 to TRBJ2-7; a weak D match, TRBD1 (5 bases). The CDR3 sequence is 15 residues long. Per germline, CDR1 SGHTA and CDR2 FQGNSA. Trimming stripped 1 base from V and 3 bases from J, with 13 bases between. DNA for the CDR3: TGTGCCAGCAGCTTAGAATCCCAGGGCGGCTACGAGCAGTACTTC. Translating it yields CASSLESQGGYEQYF. Based on the CDR3 plus reference TRBV7-2 and TRBJ2-7, the full variable domain is GAGVSQSPSNKVTEKGKDVELRCDPISGHTALYWYRQSLGQGLEFLIYFQGNSAPDKSGLPSDRFSAERTGGSVSTLTIQRTQQEDSAVYLCASSLESQGGYEQYFGPGTRLTVT.

The chain uses TRBV18 and TRBJ2-3; 7 bases match TRBD2. J lost 0 bases, V lost 4 bases, and 10 bases had no gene match. From germline, CDR1 is KGHSH and CDR2 LQKENI. This CDR3 is built from 17 residues. CDR3: CASSLLAALSSTDTQYF. The CDR3 DNA sequence: TGTGCCAGCTCACTTCTAGCGGCCCTAAGTAGCACAGATACGCAGTATTTT.

This clone was observed a handful of times. The J gene is TRBJ2-5, the V gene TRBV15; 10 bases map to TRBD1. The J segment lost 5 bases and the V segment lost 6 bases, leaving 9 bases of the junction unmatched. There are 15 residues in the CDR3. The germline CDR1 and CDR2 sequences are LNHNV and YYDKDF (reference sequence). The CDR3, as DNA: TGTGCCACCAGACCCGGGACAGGGGTCTCCGAGACCCAGTACTTC. Translated: CATRPGTGVSETQYF.

The chain links TRBV19 to TRBJ1-4, with D unclear. This CDR3 spans 14 amino acids. The germline V gene encodes CDR1 LNHDA and CDR2 SQIVND (reference sequence). V lost 4 bases to trimming and J lost 8 bases, with 14 bases between them. CDR3 coding DNA: TGTGCCAGTAGTACACGGGAGCTAGGGGAAAAACTGTTTTTT. Its protein is CASSTRELGEKLFF.

The gene calls are TRBV27 and TRBJ1-6; 8 bases match TRBD1. The J segment lost 10 bases and the V segment lost 3 bases, leaving 5 bases of the junction unmatched. The CDR3 has 14 amino acids. CDR1 is MNHEY and CDR2 is SMNVEV in the germline V gene (reference sequence). The CDR3 sequence: CASSFGQGGSPLHF. CDR3 bases: TGTGCCAGCAGTTTCGGACAGGGTGGGTCACCCCTCCACTTT.

The chain uses TRBV30 and TRBJ1-2; 7 bases are a match to TRBD1. The CDR3 is made up of 14 amino acids. The V and J ends lost 0 bases and 4 bases, in that order; junction bases with no gene match: 5. Per germline, CDR1 GTSNPN and CDR2 SVGIG (reference sequence). The CDR3 sequence: CAWSVGTVGYGYTF. CDR3 nucleotide sequence: TGTGCCTGGAGTGTAGGGACAGTGGGCTATGGCTACACCTTC.

This clone was seen a few times. The chain carries TRBV5-1 and TRBJ2-1; 10 bases agree with TRBD2. Germline values: CDR1 SGHRS, CDR2 YFSETQ. The CDR3 contains 15 residues. V shed 3 bases, J shed 5 bases, and the junction held 5 bases outside the gene matches. The CDR3 protein is CASSSSGLADNEQFF. In DNA, the CDR3 is TGCGCCAGCAGCTCTTCCGGACTAGCGGACAATGAGCAGTTCTTC.

The chain joins TRBV4-3 to TRBJ1-5; 7 nucleotides match TRBD1. J was trimmed by 5 bases and V by 1 base; bases with no gene match: 2. The CDR3 has 14 residues. The germline CDR1 and CDR2 sequences are LGHNA and YSLEER. This chain's CDR3 is CASSQVGTDQPQHF. DNA of the CDR3: TGCGCCAGCAGCCAAGTGGGGACAGATCAGCCCCAGCATTTT.

The gene calls are TRBV27 and TRBJ1-1, with a possible D match to TRBD1 (5 bases). V gave up 8 bases and J gave up 5 bases, with 9 bases separating them. The CDR3 extends over 11 amino acids. Germline CDR1 reads MNHEY; CDR2 reads SMNVEV (reference sequence). The CDR3 DNA is TGTGCCAGCTTGCGGGGGACTGAAGCTTTCTTT. Its protein is CASLRGTEAFF.

The chain joins TRBV15 to TRBJ2-5; 7 nucleotides align to TRBD2. In germline, CDR1 is LNHNV, CDR2 YYDKDF (reference sequence). CDR3 length equals 17 residues. Trimming at V came to 5 bases and at J to 3 bases, leaving 15 bases not matched to a gene. CDR3 bases: TGTGCCACCAGCTCTCGAGGTTCCGGGGGGAAGAAAGAGACCCAGTACTTC. Translating gives CATSSRGSGGKKETQYF. Full variable domain (outside the CDR3, taken from reference TRBV15 and TRBJ2-5): DAMVIQNPRYQVTQFGKPVTLSCSQTLNHNVMYWYQQKSSQAPKLLFHYYDKDFNNEADTPDNFQSRRPNTSFCFLDIRSPGLGDTAMYLCATSSRGSGGKKETQYFGPGTRLLVL.

In its sample, this clone was seen once. This chain connects TRBV11-3 to TRBJ2-1; a weak D match, TRBD2 (6 bases). The germline gives CDR1 SGHNT, CDR2 YENEEA. V was shortened by 4 bases and J by 0 bases, with 10 bases between the two germline ends. This CDR3 region has 15 residues. CDR3 protein: CASSSDGSSYNEQFF. DNA of the CDR3: TGTGCCAGCAGCTCGGACGGGAGCTCCTACAATGAGCAGTTCTTC.

The V gene is TRBV6-1, the J gene TRBJ2-2; the match to TRBD1 covers 9 bases. Trimming took 1 base from V and 6 from J; bases not matched to a gene: 12. CDR3 size: 18 residues. Germline V gene lookup returns CDR1 MNHNS and CDR2 SASEGT. The CDR3 DNA reads as TGTGCCAGCAGTGAAGGCTTTAGGGGACAGGGTAGTTCCGGGGAGCTGTTTTTT. Protein sequence: CASSEGFRGQGSSGELFF.

The rearrangement uses TRBV18 and TRBJ1-1, with TRBD1 matching over 7 bases. The germline gives CDR1 KGHSH, CDR2 LQKENI. V dropped 8 bases and J dropped 3; count of bases not matched to a gene: 3. The CDR3 contains 12 residues. The CDR3 DNA sequence: TGTGCCAGCGGTCAGGGGGACACTGAAGCTTTCTTT. It encodes CASGQGDTEAFF.

This chain joins TRBV7-2 and TRBJ1-3; D gene uncertain. This CDR3 is built from 14 residues. Trimming cost V 3 bases and J 4 bases, with 10 bases left between them. Germline CDR1 and CDR2: SGHTA and FQGNSA. Here the CDR3 DNA reads TGTGCCAGCAGCTTCGGCGCTAACGGAAACACCATATATTTT. Encoded protein: CASSFGANGNTIYF.

This clone has just one count. CDR3 amino acids: CASSPGWGQKPYEQYF. For the CDR3, the DNA is TGTGCCAGCAGCCCCGGCTGGGGTCAGAAACCCTACGAGCAGTACTTC. The chain joins TRBV7-9 to TRBJ2-7, with no clear D. Germline V gene sequence: CDR1 SEHNR, CDR2 FQNEAQ (reference sequence). V was cut by 5 bases and J by 2 bases, with 19 bases left in between. The CDR3 runs to 16 residues.

This clone was seen a handful of times. This rearrangement joins TRBV5-4 to TRBJ2-5; 11 nucleotides align to TRBD2. V shed 0 bases, J shed 3 bases, and the junction held 10 bases outside the gene matches. The CDR3 loop spans 18 amino acids. Germline lookup yields CDR1 SGHNT and CDR2 YYREEE (reference sequence). The chain's CDR3 is CASSLAASGGRKKETQYF. The CDR3 coding sequence is TGTGCCAGCAGCTTGGCGGCTAGCGGGGGGCGGAAGAAAGAGACCCAGTACTTC.

The chain couples TRBV24-1 to TRBJ2-7; 10 bases match TRBD1. Germline CDR1 is KGHDR and CDR2 is SFDVKD. This CDR3 is 14 amino acids long. V lost 4 bases, J lost 3 bases, and 2 bases stayed unmatched. CDR3 DNA: TGTGCCACCAGTGAGCGGACAGGGGGCTACGAGCAGTACTTC. This gives the protein CATSERTGGYEQYF.